This TCR beta chain stems from a study of T cells in Graves' hyperthyroidism and ophthalmopathy. Duration under 3 months, a NOSPECS grade of at least 4, and a Clinical Activity Score of at least 3 characterized the ophthalmopathy patients. Study observations and caveats: Clonotypes that were expanded in thyroid above 0.001 mostly appeared in blood too.

In this sample, this clonotype turned up many times. Its target is not known. CDR1 and CDR2 from the germline V gene are GTSNPN and SVGIG (reference sequence). CDR3 size: 16 residues. V lost 2 bases to trimming and J lost 3 bases; unmatched junction nucleotides: 10. There were TCR beta CDR3 regions amplified from RNA transcripts. The study used the HTBI primer set for a first-round RT-PCR of the TCR CDR3. TCRdb re-called the multiplex PCR reads through MiXCR, storing one row per CDR3 protein. The data hold 500,000 to 600,000 distinct CDR3 sequences, with just under 20% observed a single time. The material sequenced was blood. The V call is TRBV30, the J call TRBJ1-5; TRBD1 aligns across 7 bases. This TCR was recovered from a man aged 35-49 years with Graves' ophthalmopathy. CDR3 protein: CAWSPTRTGLNQPQHF. The DNA for the CDR3 is TGTGCCTGGAGTCCAACCAGGACAGGCCTCAATCAGCCCCAGCATTTT.